This passage covers 6 T cell receptor beta chains from one sample sequenced in a study of blood T cells in healthy people across ages. The second PCR ran about 6 to 11 cycles with a sample-barcoded 5' primer and J-beta primers. TCRdb analysed the 5' RACE reads with MiXCR anew, one entry per CDR3 protein. This table has 700,000 to 800,000 distinct CDR3 sequences, more than 40% appearing once. Sequencing was done on a sample of blood. These TCRs come from a woman aged 55 to 70 in good health.

Turning to this clonotype: The junction departs from germline at one end; a sequencing error may be responsible. The V call is TRBV7-2, the J call TRBJ2-5, with no clear D. The CDR3 contains 11 residues. CDR1 is SGHTA, CDR2 FQGNSA, per germline. The CDR3 is CDSSFGETQYF. CDR3 bases: TGTGACAGCAGCTTTGGGGAGACCCAGTACTTC. The full variable domain, completed using reference TRBV7-2 and TRBJ2-5, is GAGVSQSPSNKVTEKGKDVELRCDPISGHTALYWYRQSLGQGLEFLIYFQGNSAPDKSGLPSDRFSAERTGGSVSTLTIQRTQQEDSAVYLCDSSFGETQYFGPGTRLLVL.

This clonotype was observed at least ten times. V is TRBV6-6 and J is TRBJ2-3, with D uncertain. CDR3 length: 14 amino acids. Per the germline V gene, CDR1 is MNHNY and CDR2 is SVGAGI (reference sequence). Trimming removed 2 bases at V and 2 bases at J, with 8 bases between. The CDR3, as DNA: TGTGCCAGCAGTTACAGGGTGGACACAGATACGCAGTATTTT. Protein: CASSYRVDTDTQYF.

This clonotype was picked up many times. The chain combines TRBV6-2 or TRBV6-3 with TRBJ2-7; 7 bases match TRBD1. V lost 6 bases and J lost 0; bases outside the gene matches: 2. CDR3 length: 13 amino acids. From germline, CDR1 is MNHEY and CDR2 SVGEGT. The CDR3 protein is CASRRDSSYEQYF. The CDR3 region has the DNA TGTGCCAGCAGGAGGGACAGCTCCTACGAGCAGTACTTC.

In this sample, this clonotype turned up a few times. The chain is built from TRBV10-3 and TRBJ2-3, with D maybe TRBD2 (5 bases). This CDR3 is built from 14 residues. Germline values: CDR1 ENHRY, CDR2 SYGVKD. V was cut by 2 bases and J by 2 bases, with 8 bases left in between. The CDR3, as DNA: TGTGCCATCAGTGAGCTAGCTACCACAGATACGCAGTATTTT. Its translation is CAISELATTDTQYF.

For this clonotype: This may arise from a read error, as a much more abundant clone is one base away. This sequence joins TRBV24-1 and TRBJ2-7; D uncertain. The tail of the sequence fits TRBJ2-5 better, so the J call may be wrong. This CDR3 spans 16 amino acids. CDR1 and CDR2 from the germline V gene are KGHDR and SFDVKD. The CDR3 sequence is CATSDLTTGGQETQYF. The CDR3 nucleotides read TGTGCCACCAGTGATTTGACGACTGGCGGACAAGAGACCCAGTACTTC.

The V gene is TRBV5-1, the J gene TRBJ2-3; 8 nucleotides match TRBD2. Germline V gene sequence: CDR1 SGHRS, CDR2 YFSETQ. The CDR3 contains 14 residues. V shed 4 bases, J shed 6 bases, and the junction held 7 bases outside the gene matches. The CDR3 loop is CASSPREGGDTQYF. The DNA of the CDR3 is TGCGCCAGCAGCCCCCGGGAGGGGGGGGATACGCAGTATTTT.